This T cell receptor (beta chain) appears in the sequencing data of a study of T cell repertoires in cytomegalovirus infection. Study context: The study used recently identified HLA-C-restricted and well-studied HLA-B-restricted CMV epitopes. Indications came from public TCR beta signatures; they pointed to CMV infection and to a matching HLA type. Findings of the study overall: Based on cumulative public TCR beta family frequency, carriers of CMV plus the relevant HLA were identified. Dominant in the ex vivo response were TCR beta clonotypes restricted by HLA-C and specific for CMV.

TCRdb independently ran MiXCR on the reads; one entry per CDR3 protein. This table holds about 400,000 distinct CDR3 sequences, roughly 34% found once. Concerning this clonotype: Its antigen is not known.

Sequenced material: cultured PBMCs, taken from culture after CMV antigen stimulation. This TCR derives from a human donor in good health (CMV status not recorded). Some clones in this sample may be carry-over from other donors' samples.

CDR3 sequence reads: CASSARDGRTSGRGYEQYF. CDR3 in DNA: TGTGCCAGCAGCGCCCGGGACGGACGGACTAGCGGGAGAGGCTACGAGCAGTACTTC. This chain links TRBV9 with TRBJ2-7; TRBD2 aligns across 13 bases. The germline V gene has CDR1 SGDLS and CDR2 YYNGEE. Germline trimming cut 3 bases from V and 3 bases from J; bases unmatched to any gene: 15. The CDR3 extends over 19 amino acids.